The TCR beta chain described here comes from a study of blood T cell repertoires in COVID-19 (dated by TCRdb to 2020 to 2022). In the study overall: Samples from collaborators originated in the United States, Italy and Spain and spanned both the acute and convalescent phases of COVID-19. The material from the prospective study consisted of cDNA or gDNA derived from T cells, B-cell-depleted T cells, or PBMCs. Subjects who had been exposed to COVID-19, were actively infected with it, or had recovered from it provided the deeply sampled blood TCRbeta repertoires that made up the dataset. A freely available public database, intended as a resource for researchers studying the immune response to SARS-CoV-2, is where the repertoires were released. The samples were drawn from the first 160 participants of the ongoing ImmuneRACE study and from 950 to 1,500 subjects provided by 6 global collaborators. The sample metadata nearly always contained a de-identified subject ID, COVID-19 status, age in years and sex. Where HLA class I and class II types were available, the types were taken from metadata supplied by the sample provider, not from assay-based typing.

TCRbeta CDR3 regions were amplified from genomic DNA by means of the immunoSEQ Assay, a bias-controlled multiplex PCR. As for the original processing: Within the assay, amplification of reference gene primers was used to estimate how many nucleated cells each sample contained. To quantify the absolute abundance of each unique TCRbeta CDR3 rearrangement, sequence reads were collapsed and filtered. Productive Simpson clonality was computed per sample as the square root of Simpson's diversity index over productive rearrangements. TCRdb retrieved this table from immuneACCESS and kept in-frame rearrangements only. Not all clones are present; in checked studies, unresolved V genes account for under half, and no reason is known for the remainder. D and trimming were read from the DNA, whereas the V and J calls and clone size are those reported in that table. In all, the sample holds 280,000 or so clones, and 88% of those were seen once. The ten largest account for approximately 7.2% of the sample.

Paper-wide results and their limitations: How much clinical and demographic metadata was included differed by source and by participant, and the metadata was provided uncurated.

Details on this clone: This clone's antigen is unknown. Base qualities are not provided; no much larger clone lies one nucleotide away.

At the junction V is shortened by 3 bases and J by 6 bases; bases outside the gene matches: 5. Per the germline V gene, MNHEY is the CDR1 and SVGEGT is the CDR2. The CDR3, from cysteine to phenylalanine, totals 14 residues. Of the read, only the CDR3 DNA is kept; its 42 bases are in frame from base 1. Another Seattle source contributed samples from volunteer blood donors who had recovered from COVID-19. Collaborating institutions collected whole blood in K2EDTA tubes following their own protocols. For TCRbeta analysis, collaborator samples were shipped as frozen whole blood, as isolated PBMCs, or as DNA extracted from either sample type.

The sequence was obtained from a woman in her thirties who had recovered from COVID-19. The chain is encoded by TRBV6-2 or TRBV6-3 joined to TRBJ2-1, with TRBD1 identical over 7 junction bases. The sequenced sample consisted of peripheral blood. The sequenced DNA: TGTGCCAGCAGTTATCCGGACAGGTCCAATGAGCAGTTCTTC. This translates into CASSYPDRSNEQFF.